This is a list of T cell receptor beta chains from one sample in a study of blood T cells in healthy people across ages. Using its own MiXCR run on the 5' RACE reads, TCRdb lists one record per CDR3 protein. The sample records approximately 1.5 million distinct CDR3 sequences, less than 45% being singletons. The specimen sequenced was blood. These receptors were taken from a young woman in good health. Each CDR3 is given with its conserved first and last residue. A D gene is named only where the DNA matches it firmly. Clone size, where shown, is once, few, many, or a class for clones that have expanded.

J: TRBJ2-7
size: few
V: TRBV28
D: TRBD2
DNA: TGTGCCAGCAGTCCCTCGGGACAGGGGACTAGCGGGGGACCCTACGAGCAGTACTTC
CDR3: CASSPSGQGTSGGPYEQYF

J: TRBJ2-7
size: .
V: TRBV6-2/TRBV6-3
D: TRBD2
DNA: TGTGCCAGCAGCCGGTTTGGACTAGCGGGAGGGCCCTCCTACGAGCAGTACTTC
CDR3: CASSRFGLAGGPSYEQYF

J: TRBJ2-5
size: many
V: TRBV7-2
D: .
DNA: TGTGCCAGCACCGGACGGTTCCAAGAGACCCAGTACTTC
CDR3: CASTGRFQETQYF

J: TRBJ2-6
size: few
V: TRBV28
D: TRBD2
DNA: TGTGCCAGCAGTGACAGACTAGCGTTTGTTGGGGCCAACGTCCTGACTTTC
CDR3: CASSDRLAFVGANVLTF

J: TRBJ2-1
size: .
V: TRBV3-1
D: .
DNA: TGTGCCAGCAGCCAAGAAGACGGGATTGCGGGTAATGAGCAGTTCTTC
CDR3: CASSQEDGIAGNEQFF

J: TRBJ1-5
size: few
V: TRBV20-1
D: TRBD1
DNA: TGCAGTGCCGCTCGGAGGGGGCTTAGCAATCAGCCCCAGCATTTT
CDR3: CSAARRGLSNQPQHF

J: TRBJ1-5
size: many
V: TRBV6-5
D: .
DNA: TGTGCCAGCAGTTGGGGTCCGAATCAGCCCCAGCATTTT
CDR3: CASSWGPNQPQHF

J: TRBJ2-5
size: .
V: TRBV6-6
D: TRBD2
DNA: TGTGCCAGCAGCCTCGGACTAGCGGGGCCCCAGTACTTC
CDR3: CASSLGLAGPQYF

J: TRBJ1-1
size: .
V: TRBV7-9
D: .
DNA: TGTGCCAGCAGCCATGGGACACCCCCTGAAGCTTTCTTT
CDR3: CASSHGTPPEAFF

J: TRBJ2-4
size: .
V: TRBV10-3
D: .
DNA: TGTGCCATCGGTTTGGCGGCCAAAAACATTCAGTACTTC
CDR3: CAIGLAAKNIQYF

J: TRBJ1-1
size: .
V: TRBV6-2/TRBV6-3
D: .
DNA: TGTGCCAGTACTAAGGAGAGCGCCCGAACGGAAGCTTTCTTT
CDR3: CASTKESARTEAFF

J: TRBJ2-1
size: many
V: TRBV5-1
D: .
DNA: TGCGCCAGCGGTGGAAACAATGAGCAGTTCTTC
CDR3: CASGGNNEQFF

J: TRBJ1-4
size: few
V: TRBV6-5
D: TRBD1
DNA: TGTGCCAGCAGTTACTCGGCAGGGGGTGGTGAAAAACTGTTTTTT
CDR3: CASSYSAGGGEKLFF

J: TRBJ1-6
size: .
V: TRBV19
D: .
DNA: TGTGCCACCTCCGACAGAAATAATTCACCCCTCCACTTT
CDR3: CATSDRNNSPLHF

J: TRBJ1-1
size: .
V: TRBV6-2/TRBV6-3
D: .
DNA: TGTGCCAGCAGTCTAACATACTCGAACACTGAAGCTTTCTTT
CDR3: CASSLTYSNTEAFF

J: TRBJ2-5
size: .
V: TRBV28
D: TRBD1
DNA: TGTGCCAGCAGTTCAATAAAAGGGACAGGCGGTGATGAGCAGTACTTC
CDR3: CASSSIKGTGGDEQYF

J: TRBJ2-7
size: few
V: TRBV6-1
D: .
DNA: TGTGCCAGCAGTGAGGCCGGGACTGGCTCCTACGAGCAGTACTTC
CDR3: CASSEAGTGSYEQYF

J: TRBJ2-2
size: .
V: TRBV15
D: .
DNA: TGTGCCACCAGCAGAGATCCAGGCAGGGACACCGGGGAGCTGTTTTTT
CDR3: CATSRDPGRDTGELFF

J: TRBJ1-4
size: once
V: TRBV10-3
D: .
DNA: TGTGCCATCAGTGCGGGACCGTTACCTGAAAAACTGTTTTTT
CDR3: CAISAGPLPEKLFF

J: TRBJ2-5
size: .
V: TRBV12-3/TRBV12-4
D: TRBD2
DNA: TGTGCCAGCAGGCTTAGCGGGGGACGCAATGAGCAGTACTTC
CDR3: CASRLSGGRNEQYF

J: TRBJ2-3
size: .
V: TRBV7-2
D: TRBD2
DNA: TGTGCCAGCAGCCTCCCGGGACTAGCGGGGCACACAGATACGCAGTATTTT
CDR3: CASSLPGLAGHTDTQYF

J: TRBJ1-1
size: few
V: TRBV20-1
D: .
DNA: TGCAGTGCTAGAGATTTCGGGCAGGGCCTCGCTGAAGCTTTCTTT
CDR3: CSARDFGQGLAEAFF

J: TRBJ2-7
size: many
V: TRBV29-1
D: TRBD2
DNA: TGCAGCGCAGGGACTAGCGGCTACGAGCAGTACTTC
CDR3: CSAGTSGYEQYF

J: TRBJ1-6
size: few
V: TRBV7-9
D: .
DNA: TGTGCCAGCAGCCGGGAAGCTTCACCCCTCCACTTT
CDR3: CASSREASPLHF

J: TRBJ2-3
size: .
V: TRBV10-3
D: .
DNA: TGTGCCACCCTGGCGGGGGCCGCTCGCACAGATACGCAGTATTTT
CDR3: CATLAGAARTDTQYF

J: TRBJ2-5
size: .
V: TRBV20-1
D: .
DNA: TGCAGTGCTGGCCGCCAGGCGACTGGAGAGACCCAGTACTTC
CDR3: CSAGRQATGETQYF

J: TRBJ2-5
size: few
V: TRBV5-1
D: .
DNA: TGCGCCAGCAGCTTGATAGCAGATGAGGAGACCCAGTACTTC
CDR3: CASSLIADEETQYF

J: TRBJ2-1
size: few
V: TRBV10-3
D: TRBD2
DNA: TGTGCCATCAGTGAGGGACTAGCGGGGAATAGTGAGCAGTTCTTC
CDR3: CAISEGLAGNSEQFF

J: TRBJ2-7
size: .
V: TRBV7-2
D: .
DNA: TGTGCCAGCAGCTCGGACAGCTCCTACAATGAGCAGTACTTC
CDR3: CASSSDSSYNEQYF

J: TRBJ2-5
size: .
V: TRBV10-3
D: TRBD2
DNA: TGTGCCATCAGTGAGGGTTCTAGCGGCGTACAAGAGACCCAGTACTTC
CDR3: CAISEGSSGVQETQYF

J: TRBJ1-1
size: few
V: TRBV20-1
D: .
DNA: TGCAGTGCTAGTCGGCAGCTTGGTGAAGCTTTCTTT
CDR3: CSASRQLGEAFF

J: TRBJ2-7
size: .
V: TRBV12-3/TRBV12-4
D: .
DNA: TGTGCCAGCAGTCCAGGGGAGGCGGATGAGCAGTACTTC
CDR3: CASSPGEADEQYF

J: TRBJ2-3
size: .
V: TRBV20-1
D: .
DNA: TGCAGTACTAGTGATCCCGATCCGCGATCTAGCACAGATACGCAGTATTTT
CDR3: CSTSDPDPRSSTDTQYF

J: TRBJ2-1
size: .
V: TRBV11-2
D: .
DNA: TGTGCCAGCAGCGCAGGGGGGGGGTCCTACAATGAGCAGTTCTTC
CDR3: CASSAGGGSYNEQFF

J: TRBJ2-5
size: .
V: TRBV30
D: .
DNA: TGTGCCTGGAGCCCTAACCAAGAGACCCAGTACTTC
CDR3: CAWSPNQETQYF

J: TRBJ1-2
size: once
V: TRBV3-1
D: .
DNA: TGTGCCAGCAGCCAAGGCGGGCGAGATGATGGCTACACCTTC
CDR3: CASSQGGRDDGYTF

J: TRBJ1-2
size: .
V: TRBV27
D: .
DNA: TGTGCCAGCAGTTCGTACAGGGACTATGGCTGCACCTTC
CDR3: CASSSYRDYGCTF

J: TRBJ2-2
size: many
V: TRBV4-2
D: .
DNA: TGTGCCAGCAGCCATCCCGGAAACGCCGGGGAGCTGTTTTTT
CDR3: CASSHPGNAGELFF

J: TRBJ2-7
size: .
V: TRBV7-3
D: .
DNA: TGTGCCAGCAGCACCCAACCGAGGAATGAGCAGTACTTC
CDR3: CASSTQPRNEQYF

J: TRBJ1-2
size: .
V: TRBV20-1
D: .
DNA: TGCAGTGCTCCCCCGAGGTTTTTGGGCCGAGCTAACTATGGCTACACCTTC
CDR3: CSAPPRFLGRANYGYTF

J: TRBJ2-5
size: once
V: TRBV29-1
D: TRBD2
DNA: TGCAGCGTCAAGGGACGAGCGGGAGTGGATGAGCAGTACTTC
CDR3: CSVKGRAGVDEQYF

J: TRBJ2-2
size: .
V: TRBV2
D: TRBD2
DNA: TGTGCCAGCAGTGTTCCGGCTAGCGGGGACCCTCAGAACACCGGGGAGCTGTTTTTT
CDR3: CASSVPASGDPQNTGELFF

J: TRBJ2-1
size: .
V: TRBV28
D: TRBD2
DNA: TGTGCCAGCAGTTCAACTCTAGCGGGAGCGCTAAACAATGAGCAGTTCTTC
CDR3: CASSSTLAGALNNEQFF

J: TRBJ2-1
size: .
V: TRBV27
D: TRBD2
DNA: TGTGCCAGCAGTTTGACGGGAGGGCCGGCAAATGAGCAGTTCTTC
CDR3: CASSLTGGPANEQFF

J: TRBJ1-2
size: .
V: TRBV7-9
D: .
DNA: TGTGCCAGCAGTCGCCGGGGGGGCGCATATGGCTACACCTTC
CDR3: CASSRRGGAYGYTF

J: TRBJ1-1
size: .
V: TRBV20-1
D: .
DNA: TGCAGTGCTTTGACAGAGATGAACACTGAAGCTTTCTTT
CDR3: CSALTEMNTEAFF

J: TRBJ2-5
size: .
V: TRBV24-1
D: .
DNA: TGTGCCACCAGTGATTTAGGTCCGGGACTCCTAGGCGGGACCCAGTACTTC
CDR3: CATSDLGPGLLGGTQYF

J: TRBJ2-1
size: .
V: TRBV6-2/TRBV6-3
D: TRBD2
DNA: TGTGCCAGCAGAGCGTGGGTAGCGGGATACAATGAGCAGTTCTTC
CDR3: CASRAWVAGYNEQFF